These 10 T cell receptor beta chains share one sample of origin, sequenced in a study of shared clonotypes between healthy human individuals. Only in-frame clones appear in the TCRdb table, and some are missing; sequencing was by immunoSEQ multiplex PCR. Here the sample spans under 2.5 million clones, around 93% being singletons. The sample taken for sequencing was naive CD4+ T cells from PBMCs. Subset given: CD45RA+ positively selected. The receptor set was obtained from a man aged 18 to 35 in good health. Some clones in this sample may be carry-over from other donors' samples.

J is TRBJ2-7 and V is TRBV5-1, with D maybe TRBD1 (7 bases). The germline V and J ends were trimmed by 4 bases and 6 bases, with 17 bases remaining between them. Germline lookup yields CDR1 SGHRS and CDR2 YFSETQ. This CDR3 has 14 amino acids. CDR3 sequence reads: CASSRAGGSIEQYF. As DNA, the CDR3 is TGCGCCAGCAGCCGGGCAGGGGGGTCCATCGAGCAGTACTTC.

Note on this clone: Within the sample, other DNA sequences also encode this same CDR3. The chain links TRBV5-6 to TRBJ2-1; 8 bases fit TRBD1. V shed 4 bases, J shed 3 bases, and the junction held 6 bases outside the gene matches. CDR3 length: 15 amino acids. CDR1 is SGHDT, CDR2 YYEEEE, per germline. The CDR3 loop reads CASSLDRGHYNEQFF. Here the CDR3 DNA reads TGTGCCAGCAGCCTCGACAGGGGCCACTACAATGAGCAGTTCTTC.

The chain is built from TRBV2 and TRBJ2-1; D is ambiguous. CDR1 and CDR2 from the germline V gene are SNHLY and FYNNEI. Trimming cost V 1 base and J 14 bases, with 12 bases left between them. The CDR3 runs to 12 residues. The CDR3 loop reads CASSEEGYVEFF. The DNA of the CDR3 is TGTGCCAGCAGTGAAGAGGGCTATGTGGAGTTCTTC.

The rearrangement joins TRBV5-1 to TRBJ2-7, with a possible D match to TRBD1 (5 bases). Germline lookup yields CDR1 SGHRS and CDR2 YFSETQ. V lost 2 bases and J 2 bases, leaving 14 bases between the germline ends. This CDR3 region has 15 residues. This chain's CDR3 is CASSFAPGIPYEQYF. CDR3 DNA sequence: TGCGCCAGCAGCTTTGCGCCAGGGATTCCCTACGAGCAGTACTTC. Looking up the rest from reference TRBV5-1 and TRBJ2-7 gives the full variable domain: KAGVTQTPRYLIKTRGQQVTLSCSPISGHRSVSWYQQTPGQGLQFLFEYFSETQRNKGNFPGRFSGRQFSNSRSEMNVSTLELGDSALYLCASSFAPGIPYEQYFGPGTRLTVT.

CDR3 sequence reads: CASTPRRGTLTYEQYF. In nucleotides, the CDR3 is TGTGCCAGCACCCCCAGGAGAGGGACCTTGACCTACGAGCAGTACTTC. The V gene is TRBV7-9, the J gene TRBJ2-7; either TRBD1 or TRBD2 may fit D (5 bases each). Trimming took 7 bases from V and 2 from J, leaving 21 bases between them. This CDR3 is 16 amino acids long. Per germline, CDR1 SEHNR and CDR2 FQNEAQ (reference sequence).

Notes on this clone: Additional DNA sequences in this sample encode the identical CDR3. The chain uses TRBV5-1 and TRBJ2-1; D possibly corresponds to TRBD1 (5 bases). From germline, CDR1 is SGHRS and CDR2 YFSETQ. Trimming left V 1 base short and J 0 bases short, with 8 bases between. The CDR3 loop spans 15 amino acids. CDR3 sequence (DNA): TGCGCCAGCAGCTTGCAGGGAAGCTCCTACAATGAGCAGTTCTTC. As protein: CASSLQGSSYNEQFF.

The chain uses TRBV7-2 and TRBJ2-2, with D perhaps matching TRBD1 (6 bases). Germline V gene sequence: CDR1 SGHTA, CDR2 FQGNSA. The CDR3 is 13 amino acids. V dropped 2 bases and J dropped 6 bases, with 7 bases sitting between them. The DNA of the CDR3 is TGTGCCAGCAGCTTATGGGGGCCCGGGGAGCTGTTTTTT. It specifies CASSLWGPGELFF.

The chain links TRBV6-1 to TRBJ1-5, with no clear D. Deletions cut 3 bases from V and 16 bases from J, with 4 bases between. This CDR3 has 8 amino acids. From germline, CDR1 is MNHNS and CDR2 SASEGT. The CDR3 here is CASSELHF. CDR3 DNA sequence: TGTGCCAGCAGTGAGCTACATTTT.

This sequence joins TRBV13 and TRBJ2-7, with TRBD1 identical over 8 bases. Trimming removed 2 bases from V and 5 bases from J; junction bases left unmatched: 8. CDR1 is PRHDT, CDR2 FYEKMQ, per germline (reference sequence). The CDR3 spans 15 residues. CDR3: CASSLTGGYIHEQYF. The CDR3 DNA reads TGTGCCAGCAGCTTAACAGGGGGTTATATTCACGAGCAGTACTTC.

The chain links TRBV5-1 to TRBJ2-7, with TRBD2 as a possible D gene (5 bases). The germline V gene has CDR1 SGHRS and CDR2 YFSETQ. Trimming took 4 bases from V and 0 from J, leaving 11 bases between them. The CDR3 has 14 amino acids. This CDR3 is CASSVAGSSYEQYF. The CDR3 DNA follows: TGCGCCAGCAGCGTCGCGGGCTCCTCCTACGAGCAGTACTTC.